The subject of this entry is one TCR beta chain. What this receptor recognizes is not known. No quality values exist for individual bases; no much larger clone is one base distant. Trimming at the junction amounts to 4 bases on V and 5 bases on J, and the germline ends lie 3 bases apart. The CDR3 has 11 amino acids, counting the end cysteine and phenylalanine. Only CDR3 DNA remains: 33 bases, in frame from the first base. As encoded in the germline V gene, CDR1 is ENHRY while CDR2 is SYGVKD. Libraries were made using the immunoSEQ multiplex PCR assay. TCRdb retrieved this table from immuneACCESS and kept in-frame rearrangements only. Not all clones are present; in checked studies, unresolved V genes account for under half, and no reason is known for the remainder. A total of about 190,000 clones appear in this sample, 85% to 95% of them only once. In total, the top ten clones hold about 1.5% of the sample.

This specimen comes from a study of control samples from healthy donors and cancer patients (dated by TCRdb to the early 2020s). The chain was built from TRBV10-3 and TRBJ2-1, with the D gene not clear enough to name. The TCR was taken from a man aged 18 to 29 in good health. The sequenced sample was blood. The CDR3 is CAISADNEQFF. The bases read TGTGCCATCAGTGCCGACAATGAGCAGTTCTTC.